Sequencing of this T cell receptor beta chain was carried out in a study of CD4 T cells in relation to SARS-CoV-2 and coronaviruses. This clone showed up just a few times. What it binds is not known. Produced via immunoSEQ multiplex PCR; TCRdb's table is partial and in-frame only. The data hold tens of thousands of clones, with about 82% observed a single time. The unexposed donors gave CD4+ T cells in 2011-2018, prior to COVID-19. The cells were cultured for about ten days before CD4+ T cells were isolated. Sequencing input: CD4+ T cells from PBMCs, cultured in vitro. This receptor was obtained from a human donor in good health.

The CDR3 sequence: CATRQGANYGYTF. CDR3 coding DNA: TGTGCCACCAGACAGGGGGCTAACTATGGCTACACCTTC. J is TRBJ1-2 and V is TRBV2; 9 bases line up with TRBD1. V was clipped by 10 bases and J by 0 bases; unmatched bases: 3. Germline V gives CDR1 SNHLY, CDR2 FYNNEI. The CDR3 runs 13 residues. Full variable domain (rest looked up from reference TRBV2 and TRBJ1-2): EPEVTQTPSHQVTQMGQEVILRCVPISNHLYFYWYRQILGQKVEFLVSFYNNEISEKSEIFDDQFSVERPDGSNFTLKIRSTKLEDSAMYFCATRQGANYGYTFGSGTRLTVV.